Here is one TCR beta chain with its context. The antigen is undetermined. Between the trimmed V and J ends, which lost 2 bases and 0 bases, there was a span of 8 bases. Germline lookup yields CDR1 KGHSH and CDR2 LQKENI. The CDR3 length is 15 residues. These data originate in a study of cytotoxic CD8 clonotypes in ibrutinib-treated CLL. Study details: Samples showed on average roughly 250,000 productive templates and about 100,000 productive rearrangements.

Study findings and constraints: Sustained-remission and progressing patients had different sampling times. Treatment left the uncommon public clonotypes either contracted or stable in frequency.

The targeted sequencing depth was 1 in 200,000 to 1 in 1 million T cells. TCRdb's table, derived via immunoSEQ multiplex PCR, lists solely in-frame clones and lacks some. The sample holds some 85,000 clones, 77% seen once. This clonotype was sampled from a human donor with chronic lymphocytic leukemia. The input for sequencing was PBMCs, taken after 24 months of ibrutinib treatment. The rearrangement links TRBV18 to TRBJ1-3; unclear D gene. CDR3 sequence reads: CASSPIESSGNTIYF. The CDR3 region has the DNA TGTGCCAGCTCACCAATTGAAAGCTCTGGAAACACCATATATTTT.